This T cell receptor beta chain was sequenced during a study of T-cell memory formation after mild COVID-19. Looking at the study overall: For the most part, TCR clusters were specific to one donor.

V was clipped by 10 bases and J by 5 bases, with 11 bases between them. This CDR3 region has 12 residues. TCRdb independently ran MiXCR on the 5' RACE reads; one entry per CDR3 protein. The data show about 400,000 distinct CDR3 sequences, about 20% seen once. This receptor was identified in a man between 18 and 29 years old who had mild COVID-19 (a few samples of this study predate the infection). Cell type and time point are not known. The sample consisted of PBMCs or a T cell subset sorted from them (not recorded which). V and J are TRBV12-3 or TRBV12-4 and TRBJ2-2; D perhaps matches TRBD2 (6 bases). CDR3 in amino acids: CATRGGTGELFF. CDR3 sequence (DNA): TGTGCCACTAGGGGAGGAACCGGGGAGCTGTTTTTT.